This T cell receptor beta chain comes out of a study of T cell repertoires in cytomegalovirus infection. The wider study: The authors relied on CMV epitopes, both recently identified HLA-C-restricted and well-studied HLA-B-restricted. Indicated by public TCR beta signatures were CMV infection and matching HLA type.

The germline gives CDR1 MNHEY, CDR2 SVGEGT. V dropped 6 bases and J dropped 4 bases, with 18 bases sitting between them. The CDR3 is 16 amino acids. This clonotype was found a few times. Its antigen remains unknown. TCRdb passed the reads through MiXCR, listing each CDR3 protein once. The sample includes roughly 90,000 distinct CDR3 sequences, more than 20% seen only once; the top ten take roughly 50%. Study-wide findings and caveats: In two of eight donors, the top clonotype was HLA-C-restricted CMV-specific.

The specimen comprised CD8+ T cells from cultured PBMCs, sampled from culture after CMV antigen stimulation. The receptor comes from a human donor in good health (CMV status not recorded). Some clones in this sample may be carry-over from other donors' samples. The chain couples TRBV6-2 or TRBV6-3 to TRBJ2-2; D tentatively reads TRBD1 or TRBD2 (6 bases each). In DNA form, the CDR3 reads TGTGCCAGCAGACCCCTCGGAGGGGGAACCACCGGGGAGCTGTTTTTT. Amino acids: CASRPLGGGTTGELFF.